The 30 T cell receptor beta chains below all came from one sample that was sequenced in a study of graft-versus-host responses after intestinal transplantation. Assay used: immunoSEQ multiplex PCR; TCRdb lists only in-frame clones, some missing. The table lists some 4,000 clones, approximately 80% of them singletons. Time point noted: postoperative day 105 after intestinal transplantation (dayNNNN = postoperative day). Processing released intraepithelial and lamina propria lymphocytes from the graft tissue. The sequenced sample was ileum tissue, obtained 105 days after intestinal transplantation. The receptors were gathered from a human patient who received an intestinal transplant, so some T cells may come from the graft donor.

The sample holds one count of this clone. The chain is built from TRBV7-3 and TRBJ1-1; D possibly corresponds to TRBD1 (6 bases). CDR1 SGHTA and CDR2 FQGTGA come from the germline V gene. V was cut by 5 bases and J by 3 bases, with 13 bases left in between. The CDR3 consists of 14 residues. CDR3 DNA sequence: TGTGCCAGCAGCCAGGGGACGGGGGACACTGAAGCTTTCTTT. Translated, it gives CASSQGTGDTEAFF. The whole variable domain, filled in from reference TRBV7-3 and TRBJ1-1, reads GAGVSQTPSNKVTEKGKYVELRCDPISGHTALYWYRQSLGQGPEFLIYFQGTGAADDSGLPNDRFFAVRPEGSVSTLKIQRTERGDSAVYLCASSQGTGDTEAFFGQGTRLTVV.

The chain uses TRBV9 and TRBJ1-5, with unresolved D. This CDR3 comprises 14 residues. The germline V gene encodes CDR1 SGDLS and CDR2 YYNGEE. Deletions cut 0 bases from V and 3 bases from J, with 7 bases between. CDR3 protein: CASSVEGSNQPQHF. CDR3 bases: TGTGCCAGCAGCGTAGAAGGGTCCAATCAGCCCCAGCATTTT. Based on the CDR3 plus reference TRBV9 and TRBJ1-5, the full variable domain is DSGVTQTPKHLITATGQRVTLRCSPRSGDLSVYWYQQSLDQGLQFLIQYYNGEERAKGNILERFSAQQFPDLHSELNLSSLELGDSALYFCASSVEGSNQPQHFGDGTRLSIL.

The V and J genes are TRBV9 and TRBJ1-3, with D unclear. The germline V gene encodes CDR1 SGDLS and CDR2 YYNGEE. The CDR3 loop spans 19 amino acids. V was cut by 3 bases and J by 0 bases, with 22 bases left in between. The CDR3 loop reads CASSDSEGTVPSSGNTIYF. DNA for the CDR3: TGTGCCAGCAGCGACTCAGAGGGCACAGTCCCGAGCTCTGGAAACACCATATATTTT.

This clone is a singleton in its sample. This chain links TRBV4-1 with TRBJ1-3; D might be TRBD1 (5 bases). The CDR3 contains 17 residues. Germline-derived CDR1 and CDR2 are MGHRA and YSYEKL. Trimming cost V 0 bases and J 2 bases, with 14 bases left between them. The DNA of the CDR3 is TGCGCCAGCAGCCAAGAGGGGGTCGGGGTTGCTGGAAACACCATATATTTT. It yields the protein CASSQEGVGVAGNTIYF.

The rearrangement uses TRBV19 and TRBJ2-3; 12 nucleotides line up with TRBD2. Germline trimming cut 5 bases from V and 6 bases from J; bases unmatched to any gene: 3. Germline V CDR1 and CDR2: LNHDA, SQIVND (reference sequence). This CDR3 is built from 14 residues. The CDR3 sequence: CASSFGTSGDTQYF. The CDR3 region has the DNA TGTGCCAGTAGTTTCGGGACTAGCGGGGATACGCAGTATTTT.

This clone showed up just a few times. The chain joins TRBV2 to TRBJ2-4, with 9 bases fitting TRBD2. Unmatched junction bases numbered 16, after V lost 6 bases and J lost 4 bases. This CDR3 spans 18 amino acids. Per germline, CDR1 SNHLY and CDR2 FYNNEI. CDR3: CASSRLGLARNSKNIQYF. CDR3 DNA: TGTGCCAGCAGCCGCTTAGGACTAGCGCGTAATTCTAAAAACATTCAGTACTTC.

This rearrangement joins TRBV14 to TRBJ2-7, with TRBD2 identical over 7 bases. In germline, CDR1 is SGHDN, CDR2 FVKESK. The CDR3 totals 14 residues. The V and J ends lost 4 bases and 4 bases, in that order; junction bases with no gene match: 7. The chain's CDR3 is CASSPTWGGYEQYF. CDR3 DNA sequence: TGTGCCAGCAGCCCCACCTGGGGGGGATACGAGCAGTACTTC.

The chain combines TRBV5-6 with TRBJ1-1, with 11 nucleotides matching TRBD1. The germline V gene has CDR1 SGHDT and CDR2 YYEEEE. Trimming took 2 bases from V and 4 from J; bases not matched to a gene: 1. The CDR3 runs 14 residues. The CDR3 region is CASSFGTGGTEAFF. The DNA for the CDR3 is TGTGCCAGCAGCTTTGGGACAGGGGGCACTGAAGCTTTCTTT.

The chain joins TRBV25-1 to TRBJ2-4, with D possibly being TRBD1 or TRBD2 (5 bases each). This CDR3 is 18 amino acids long. V was cut by 3 bases and J by 2 bases, with 20 bases left in between. From germline, CDR1 is MGHDK and CDR2 SYGVNS. Here the CDR3 DNA reads TGTGCCAGCAGTGAGGCAGGGAAGAGAAAGCGGTCCAAAAACATTCAGTACTTC. The encoded protein is CASSEAGKRKRSKNIQYF.

V gene TRBV13 combines with J gene TRBJ1-1; D call uncertain. V was pared by 5 bases and J by 6 bases, with 19 bases between. The CDR3 runs 15 residues. Germline V gives CDR1 PRHDT, CDR2 FYEKMQ (reference sequence). CDR3 coding DNA: TGTGCCAGCAGCCGCTTAGGGCACGGCTTCCCTGAAGCTTTCTTT. This codes for CASSRLGHGFPEAFF.

Note on this clone: One junction end disagrees with the germline gene, perhaps due to a read error. The V and J genes are TRBV7-7 and TRBJ2-5, with 11 bases matching TRBD1. The CDR3 spans 14 residues. Germline CDR1 reads SSHAT; CDR2 reads FNYEAQ (reference sequence). Here the CDR3 reads CASSRTGGKETQYF. Written as DNA, the CDR3 is TGTGCTAGCAGCCGGACAGGGGGCAAAGAGACCCAGTACTTC.

V gene TRBV4-3 combines with J gene TRBJ1-2, with D unclear. The germline V gene has CDR1 LGHNA and CDR2 YSLEER. Trimming left V 0 bases short and J 2 bases short, with 10 bases between. The CDR3 is 15 residues long. The CDR3 nucleotides read TGCGCCAGCAGCCAAGATTGGTCCCTGAACTATGGCTACACCTTC. Protein product: CASSQDWSLNYGYTF.

The CDR3 protein is CASSLLGEATYEQYF. CDR3 DNA: TGTGCCAGCAGCTTGCTGGGGGAGGCTACCTACGAGCAGTACTTC. The rearrangement joins TRBV5-6 to TRBJ2-5; TRBD2 might be the D (6 bases). The J call is doubtful: the DNA matches TRBJ2-7 better. This CDR3 is built from 15 residues. Germline values: CDR1 SGHDT, CDR2 YYEEEE.

The chain combines TRBV6-4 with TRBJ2-3; TRBD2 aligns across 8 bases. The junction had 0 bases not matched to a gene; V was cut back by 3 bases and J by 1 base. This CDR3 contains 14 residues. The germline CDR1 and CDR2 sequences are MRHNA and SNTAGT. This CDR3 is CASSEAGGTDTQYF. CDR3 DNA sequence: TGTGCCAGCAGTGAAGCGGGAGGCACAGATACGCAGTATTTT.

The chain links TRBV30 to TRBJ2-5; 10 bases fit TRBD2. Germline CDR1 GTSNPN, CDR2 SVGIG (reference sequence). CDR3 length: 17 residues. Germline trimming cut 3 bases from V and 1 base from J; bases unmatched to any gene: 11. In nucleotides, the CDR3 is TGTGCCTGGAGCCTACTTTTAGCGGGAGGAAGCCAAGAGACCCAGTACTTC. Amino acid sequence: CAWSLLLAGGSQETQYF.

The chain carries TRBV7-9 and TRBJ1-3; D remains unclear. The CDR3 is 17 amino acids. Germline lookup yields CDR1 SEHNR and CDR2 FQNEAQ (reference sequence). Trimming stripped 1 base from V and 0 bases from J, with 13 bases between. The CDR3 sequence: CASSLEETGSSGNTIYF. The CDR3 coding sequence is TGTGCCAGCAGCTTAGAAGAAACGGGGAGCTCTGGAAACACCATATATTTT.

This chain connects TRBV5-4 to TRBJ2-4; D call uncertain. Germline CDR1 reads SGHNT; CDR2 reads YYREEE (reference sequence). The CDR3 covers 16 residues. V was pared by 4 bases and J by 0 bases, with 14 bases between. CDR3 DNA: TGTGCCAGCAGCCCGGGCCGACACATAGCCAAAAACATTCAGTACTTC. Residues: CASSPGRHIAKNIQYF.

V usage is TRBV19 and J usage is TRBJ2-1, with 12 bases identical to TRBD2. Per the germline V gene, CDR1 is LNHDA and CDR2 is SQIVND (reference sequence). The ends lost 5 bases at V and 2 bases at J; junction bases unmatched: 4. CDR3 length: 16 residues. The CDR3 here is CASSARLAGAYNEQFF. For the CDR3, the DNA is TGTGCCAGTAGTGCCCGACTAGCGGGGGCCTACAATGAGCAGTTCTTC.

This clone was counted a few times. CDR3 DNA sequence: TGTGCCAGCAGCCCCTCAGGGAGAGGGCTGACCGGGGAGCTGTTTTTT. It specifies CASSPSGRGLTGELFF. V usage is TRBV14 and J usage is TRBJ2-2; D might be TRBD1 or TRBD2, each matching 5 bases. The CDR3 consists of 16 residues. Trimming removed 4 bases at V and 5 bases at J, with 17 bases between. Germline-derived CDR1 and CDR2 are SGHDN and FVKESK.

The rearrangement uses TRBV5-1 and TRBJ2-1, with unresolved D. CDR1 and CDR2 (germline): SGHRS, YFSETQ. The CDR3 runs to 10 residues. The V gene lost 6 bases and the J gene lost 7 bases, with 5 bases spanning the gap. CDR3 nucleotides: TGCGCCAGCACGGTTAATGAGCAGTTCTTC. This gives the protein CASTVNEQFF.

This clone has only a few counts. The V and J genes are TRBV19 and TRBJ1-3; D not certain. There are 13 residues in the CDR3. CDR1 is LNHDA and CDR2 is SQIVND in the germline V gene (reference sequence). V was clipped by 3 bases and J by 3 bases, with 6 bases between them. The CDR3, as DNA: TGTGCCAGTAGTATGGGCCGTGGAAACACCATATATTTT. Protein: CASSMGRGNTIYF. The full variable domain, in which reference TRBV19 and TRBJ1-3 provide the parts outside the CDR3, is DGGITQSPKYLFRKEGQNVTLSCEQNLNHDAMYWYRQDPGQGLRLIYYSQIVNDFQKGDIAEGYSVSREKKESFPLTVTSAQKNPTAFYLCASSMGRGNTIYFGEGSWLTVV.

The chain combines TRBV30 with TRBJ1-6; no clear D gene. Trimming removed 5 bases from V and 3 bases from J, with 5 bases in between. This CDR3 is 12 amino acids long. Per germline, CDR1 GTSNPN and CDR2 SVGIG (reference sequence). The CDR3 nucleotides are TGTGCCTGGGACAACTATAATTCACCCCTCCACTTT. Amino acids: CAWDNYNSPLHF.

V is TRBV6-1 and J is TRBJ1-5; 8 bases fit TRBD1. After removal of 3 bases from V and 7 bases from J, the junction contained 5 bases not matched to a gene. Looked up from germline, CDR1 is MNHNS and CDR2 is SASEGT. The CDR3 runs to 14 residues. The CDR3 DNA is TGTGCCAGCAGTGATTCAGGGGGCGGGCAGCCCCAGCATTTT. Its translation is CASSDSGGGQPQHF.

The rearrangement joins TRBV7-9 to TRBJ2-6, with D possibly being TRBD1 or TRBD2 (6 bases each). The CDR3 runs 17 residues. CDR1 SEHNR and CDR2 FQNEAQ come from the germline V gene (reference sequence). Trimming shortened V by 0 bases and J by 2 bases, and 11 bases separated the two germline ends. CDR3 nucleotides: TGTGCCAGCAGCTTAGCGCTGGGGGGCGCTGGGGCCAACGTCCTGACTTTC. It specifies CASSLALGGAGANVLTF.

This chain uses TRBV25-1 with TRBJ2-2; D is uncertain. This CDR3 is 16 amino acids long. The V and J ends lost 3 bases and 4 bases respectively, with 15 bases between them. Germline-derived CDR1 and CDR2 are MGHDK and SYGVNS. The CDR3 protein is CASSDGRRSLTGELFF. The CDR3 region has the DNA TGTGCCAGCAGTGACGGAAGACGGTCCCTCACCGGGGAGCTGTTTTTT. The full variable domain, completed using reference TRBV25-1 and TRBJ2-2, is EADIYQTPRYLVIGTGKKITLECSQTMGHDKMYWYQQDPGMELHLIHYSYGVNSTEKGDLSSESTVSRIRTEHFPLTLESARPSHTSQYLCASSDGRRSLTGELFFGEGSRLTVL.

This CDR3 is CASSLGGTGGYEQYF. The CDR3 DNA follows: TGTGCCAGCAGCTTGGGAGGGACAGGGGGCTACGAGCAGTACTTC. V is TRBV7-2 and J is TRBJ2-7; 11 bases fit TRBD1. The V gene end was trimmed by 3 bases and the J gene end by 3 bases; junction bases not matched to a gene: 4. Germline V gene data show CDR1 as SGHTA and CDR2 as FQGNSA. The CDR3 totals 15 residues.

This clone turned up a few times. A read error likely explains this, since a far larger clone differs by one base. V gene TRBV2 combines with J gene TRBJ2-1; D is unclear. With 4 bases removed from V and 13 bases from J, the gap between germline ends came to 8 bases. Germline loops: CDR1 SNHLY, CDR2 FYNNEI. The CDR3 covers 10 residues. The CDR3: CASSAETQFF. The CDR3 bases are TGTGCCAGCAGTGCGGAGACCCAGTTCTTC.

The genes are TRBV19 and TRBJ2-1; 10 positions agree with TRBD2. Trimming removed 5 bases from V and 9 bases from J; junction bases left unmatched: 10. The CDR3 extends over 15 amino acids. Germline lookup yields CDR1 LNHDA and CDR2 SQIVND (reference sequence). CDR3 region: CASSAKREGNREQFF. CDR3 coding DNA: TGTGCCAGTAGTGCAAAGCGGGAGGGCAATCGTGAGCAGTTCTTC.

V gene TRBV6-4 combines with J gene TRBJ2-2; D unclear. The CDR3 sequence is 14 residues long. Germline loops: CDR1 MRHNA, CDR2 SNTAGT. Between the trimmed V and J ends, which lost 3 bases and 4 bases, there was a span of 9 bases. The CDR3 here is CASSEGSSTGELFF. CDR3 DNA sequence: TGTGCCAGCAGTGAAGGGTCATCCACCGGGGAGCTGTTTTTT.

V is TRBV5-4 and J is TRBJ1-2, with 9 bases matching TRBD1. With 2 bases clipped from V and 5 bases from J, the junction kept 4 bases outside the gene matches. The CDR3 is 14 residues long. Germline V lookup: CDR1 SGHNT, CDR2 YYREEE (reference sequence). CDR3 residues: CASSLPGQGYGYTF. The CDR3 nucleotides read TGTGCCAGCAGCTTACCGGGACAGGGATATGGCTACACCTTC.